A single TCR beta chain is shown here with its context. These data belong to a study of blood T cell repertoires in COVID-19. The overall study: Nucleic acid was either cDNA or gDNA, and it came from T cells, B-cell-depleted T cells, or PBMCs.

Original methodology: Nucleated cell counts were estimated from reference gene primer amplification. Data came from immunoSEQ multiplex PCR; TCRdb stores just in-frame clones and leaves some out. The V and J calls and clone size come from that table; D and trimming were worked out from the DNA. The top ten hold around 4.5% of the sample, which has approximately 90,000 clones, about 85% seen once. Germline V gene sequence: CDR1 LGHNA, CDR2 YSLEER. The trim removed 0 bases at V and 2 bases at J, leaving 4 bases unmatched. The length of the CDR3 is 16 residues. The clonotype comes from a man aged 55-75 years with acute or convalescent COVID-19. Sequenced material: peripheral blood. The chain has TRBV4-3 and TRBJ2-5, with 9 nucleotides matching TRBD1. CDR3 coding DNA: TGCGCCAGCAGCCAAGATTACGGACAGGGGCAAGAGACCCAGTACTTC. Translating gives CASSQDYGQGQETQYF.